One and the same sample provided the 32 T cell receptor beta chains below, sequenced in a study of T-cell memory formation after mild COVID-19. TCRdb analysed the 5' RACE reads with MiXCR anew, one entry per CDR3 protein. This sample yields fewer than 450,000 distinct CDR3 sequences, of which 24% are seen a single time; roughly 8.9% belongs to the top ten. What was sequenced was PBMCs or a T cell subset sorted from them (not recorded which). These receptors all come from an adult woman who had mild COVID-19 (a few samples of this study predate the infection). Cell type and time point are not known.

This clonotype turned up a few times. This chain connects TRBV12-3 or TRBV12-4 to TRBJ1-4; D is undetermined. The germline V and J ends were trimmed by 3 bases and 7 bases, with 15 bases remaining between them. The CDR3 is made up of 15 amino acids. CDR3 sequence reads: CASSFSPQLGEKLFF. Written as DNA, the CDR3 is TGTGCCAGCAGTTTTTCCCCACAATTGGGTGAAAAACTGTTTTTT.

The table lists this clonotype with a few counts. The rearrangement links TRBV5-1 to TRBJ1-1; D remains unclear. This CDR3 spans 13 amino acids. The germline gives CDR1 SGHRS, CDR2 YFSETQ. V was shortened by 6 bases and J by 2 bases, with 11 bases between the two germline ends. CDR3 loop: CASTSDGNTEAFF. CDR3 sequence (DNA): TGCGCCAGCACCTCGGACGGTAACACTGAAGCTTTCTTT.

This chain joins TRBV7-2 and TRBJ1-1; possibly TRBD1 for D (5 bases). Trimming took 5 bases from V and 0 from J, leaving 13 bases between them. The CDR3 totals 15 residues. The germline V gene encodes CDR1 SGHTA and CDR2 FQGNSA. CDR3 residues: CASSRRGTVNTEAFF. The CDR3 DNA sequence: TGTGCCAGCAGCAGACGGGGCACAGTGAACACTGAAGCTTTCTTT.

This clonotype was detected a few times. The chain uses TRBV15 and TRBJ2-1; D is perhaps TRBD2 (5 bases). CDR1 is LNHNV, CDR2 YYDKDF, per germline (reference sequence). V lost 6 bases and J 4 bases, leaving 19 bases between the germline ends. This CDR3 has 16 residues. The CDR3 DNA reads as TGTGCCACCAGACTAGGATACGGGAATACTTACAATGAGCAGTTCTTC. As protein: CATRLGYGNTYNEQFF. The full variable domain, its missing parts supplied by reference TRBV15 and TRBJ2-1, is DAMVIQNPRYQVTQFGKPVTLSCSQTLNHNVMYWYQQKSSQAPKLLFHYYDKDFNNEADTPDNFQSRRPNTSFCFLDIRSPGLGDTAMYLCATRLGYGNTYNEQFFGPGTRLTVL.

The chain has TRBV7-9 and TRBJ2-3, with a tentative D call TRBD2 (6 bases). This CDR3 is built from 13 residues. In germline, CDR1 is SEHNR, CDR2 FQNEAQ (reference sequence). Deletions cut 3 bases from V and 4 bases from J, with 8 bases between. For the CDR3, the DNA is TGTGCCAGCAGCTTGACGGGAGCAGATACGCAGTATTTT. Protein: CASSLTGADTQYF.

This rearrangement joins TRBV18 to TRBJ1-1, with 7 bases identical to TRBD1. The CDR3 runs to 12 residues. Trimming cost V 4 bases and J 11 bases; bases outside gene matches: 7. The V gene's germline CDR1 is KGHSH and CDR2 LQKENI. CDR3 protein: CASSRGTDDAFF. CDR3 DNA: TGTGCCAGCTCACGAGGGACAGACGATGCTTTCTTT.

There are many counts of this clonotype. The gene calls are TRBV12-3 or TRBV12-4 and TRBJ2-2; TRBD2 agrees at 8 bases. V shed 2 bases, J shed 1 base, and the junction held 9 bases outside the gene matches. The CDR3 totals 18 residues. The CDR3, as DNA: TGTGCCAGCAGTTTATGGGCGGGGGGCGTGAAGAACACCGGGGAGCTGTTTTTT. It is translated as CASSLWAGGVKNTGELFF.

DNA of the CDR3: TGTGCCAGCAGTTACTTGGGCGGCTACAATGAGCAGTTCTTC. Translation gives CASSYLGGYNEQFF. The J gene is TRBJ2-1, the V gene TRBV6-2 or TRBV6-3; D is unclear. The CDR3 length is 14 residues. Germline V lookup: CDR1 MNHEY, CDR2 SVGEGT. The V and J ends lost 1 base and 3 bases respectively, with 7 bases between them.

This clonotype is a singleton in its sample. The chain couples TRBV27 to TRBJ2-1; D gene unclear. Trimming cost V 5 bases and J 2 bases, with 13 bases left between them. The CDR3 extends over 15 amino acids. The germline CDR1 and CDR2 sequences are MNHEY and SMNVEV (reference sequence). This CDR3 is CASSPVLPAYNEQFF. The CDR3 nucleotides read TGTGCCAGCAGTCCCGTTTTACCTGCCTACAATGAGCAGTTCTTC.

Many counts were recorded for this clonotype. At one end, the junction sequence differs from germline, possibly due to a read error. V usage is TRBV12-3 or TRBV12-4 and J usage is TRBJ1-1; D uncertain. The CDR3 is 13 amino acids. CDR3 loop: CASSLVLNTEAFF. The CDR3 nucleotides read TGTGCCAGCAGCTTAGTCCTGAACACTGAAGCTTTCTTT.

V gene TRBV11-3 combines with J gene TRBJ2-7, with D maybe TRBD2 (5 bases). Germline V lookup: CDR1 SGHNT, CDR2 YENEEA. Trimming pared 5 bases from V and 4 bases from J, leaving 12 bases between. The CDR3 contains 13 residues. The CDR3 nucleotides read TGTGCCAGCAGCCGGATCCCGGGGTACGAGCAGTACTTC. It translates to CASSRIPGYEQYF. Full variable domain (remainder filled in from reference TRBV11-3 and TRBJ2-7): EAGVVQSPRYKIIEKKQPVAFWCNPISGHNTLYWYLQNLGQGPELLIRYENEEAVDDSQLPKDRFSAERLKGVDSTLKIQPAELGDSAVYLCASSRIPGYEQYFGPGTRLTVT.

This clonotype was seen more than once but under ten times. This chain joins TRBV19 and TRBJ2-3; D unresolved. This CDR3 contains 14 residues. The germline V gene encodes CDR1 LNHDA and CDR2 SQIVND (reference sequence). The V gene lost 5 bases and the J gene lost 3 bases, with 12 bases spanning the gap. The CDR3 spells CASSSQKGTDTQYF. The CDR3 nucleotides are TGTGCCAGTAGTTCGCAGAAAGGGACAGATACGCAGTATTTT.

V usage is TRBV4-2 and J usage is TRBJ2-7, with a tentative D call TRBD2 (6 bases). The germline V gene has CDR1 LGHNA and CDR2 YNFKEQ. V shed 0 bases and J shed 1 base, with 13 bases lying between them. There are 16 residues in the CDR3. DNA for the CDR3: TGTGCCAGCAGCCAAGAACCTAGCGTCAGATCCTACGAGCAGTACTTC. It translates to CASSQEPSVRSYEQYF.

This clonotype has only a few counts. The chain joins TRBV20-1 to TRBJ1-3; no clear D. The V gene's germline CDR1 is DFQATT and CDR2 SNEGSKA (reference sequence). V was pared by 7 bases and J by 0 bases, with 19 bases between. The CDR3 is 16 amino acids. CDR3 nucleotide sequence: TGCAGTGTACTGTGGTTGGTCGGGGACTCTGGAAACACCATATATTTT. Translated, it gives CSVLWLVGDSGNTIYF.

V usage is TRBV18 and J usage is TRBJ2-3; 10 bases are shared with TRBD2. The CDR3 covers 19 residues. Trimming removed 1 base from V and 0 bases from J; junction bases left unmatched: 10. Per the germline V gene, CDR1 is KGHSH and CDR2 is LQKENI. The CDR3, as DNA: TGTGCCAGCTCACCACGGGCCCTAGCGGGGGTTTCTAGCACAGATACGCAGTATTTT. This gives the protein CASSPRALAGVSSTDTQYF.

The chain is built from TRBV5-6 and TRBJ2-7; TRBD1 matches 9 bases. The junction had 8 bases not matched to a gene; V was cut back by 2 bases and J by 2 bases. Germline V gene data show CDR1 as SGHDT and CDR2 as YYEEEE. This CDR3 has 16 amino acids. CDR3 bases: TGTGCCAGCAGCTTTGGGACAGGGAGGAACGCCTACGAGCAGTACTTC. Residues: CASSFGTGRNAYEQYF.

This clonotype has just a few counts. The chain carries TRBV10-3 and TRBJ2-7; TRBD2 aligns across 12 bases. The V and J ends lost 6 bases and 0 bases, in that order; junction bases with no gene match: 6. Germline values: CDR1 ENHRY, CDR2 SYGVKD. The CDR3 extends over 16 amino acids. DNA of the CDR3: TGTGCCATCAGAGCCGGACTAGCGGGATACTCCTACGAGCAGTACTTC. Residues: CAIRAGLAGYSYEQYF.

The CDR3 DNA sequence: TGTGCCAGCAGCCAAGAAGAGGGGCGCTCCTACGAGCAGTACTTC. Its translation: CASSQEEGRSYEQYF. The chain uses TRBV14 and TRBJ2-7; the D gene could be TRBD1 or TRBD2 (5 bases each). V was cut by 0 bases and J by 0 bases, with 9 bases left in between. CDR1 SGHDN and CDR2 FVKESK come from the germline V gene. This CDR3 has 15 residues.

The genes are TRBV3-1 and TRBJ2-7, with D possibly being TRBD2 (6 bases). CDR3 length: 14 amino acids. The V gene's germline CDR1 is LGHDT and CDR2 YNNKEL (reference sequence). Trimming stripped 4 bases from V and 6 bases from J, with 16 bases between. The CDR3 region is CASSLSGLRREQYF. The CDR3 DNA is TGTGCCAGCAGCCTGAGCGGGCTGCGCCGCGAGCAGTACTTC.

The chain uses TRBV19 and TRBJ2-4; D uncertain. Trimming shortened V by 3 bases and J by 0 bases, and 12 bases separated the two germline ends. Germline V CDR1 and CDR2: LNHDA, SQIVND (reference sequence). CDR3 length equals 16 residues. Written as DNA, the CDR3 is TGTGCCAGTAGTATGATGATAGGGTCAGCCAAAAACATTCAGTACTTC. This codes for CASSMMIGSAKNIQYF.

Only a few counts were recorded for this clonotype. The J gene is TRBJ2-5, the V gene TRBV2, with 8 bases aligning to TRBD1. The trim removed 6 bases at V and 0 bases at J, leaving 6 bases unmatched. This CDR3 contains 15 residues. In germline, CDR1 is SNHLY, CDR2 FYNNEI. Written as DNA, the CDR3 is TGTGCCAGCAGGGGAACAGGGGGTAACCAAGAGACCCAGTACTTC. This gives the protein CASRGTGGNQETQYF.

This chain links TRBV5-1 with TRBJ2-3, with D tentatively TRBD2 (6 bases). This CDR3 spans 14 amino acids. V lost 0 bases and J 4 bases, leaving 9 bases between the germline ends. The V gene's germline CDR1 is SGHRS and CDR2 YFSETQ. The CDR3 here is CASSLEEGADTQYF. The CDR3 DNA sequence: TGCGCCAGCAGCTTGGAGGAGGGTGCAGATACGCAGTATTTT.

This clonotype was seen a few times. The rearrangement uses TRBV5-1 and TRBJ2-2, with D possibly TRBD2 on 7 matching bases. Germline-derived CDR1 and CDR2 are SGHRS and YFSETQ. CDR3 length: 15 residues. Deletions cut 1 base from V and 4 bases from J, with 11 bases between. For the CDR3, the DNA is TGCGCCAGCAGCTTGTCGGGGGGCCTCACCGGGGAGCTGTTTTTT. This sequence encodes CASSLSGGLTGELFF.

This clonotype was observed a few times. This chain uses TRBV4-3 with TRBJ1-6, with a weak D call TRBD1 (5 bases). From germline, CDR1 is LGHNA and CDR2 YSLEER. The germline V and J ends were trimmed by 1 base and 10 bases, with 11 bases remaining between them. The CDR3 totals 14 residues. CDR3 nucleotide sequence: TGCGCCAGCAGCCAAGTGGCAGGGTACTCACCCCTCCACTTT. Translated: CASSQVAGYSPLHF.

This rearrangement joins TRBV20-1 to TRBJ2-7, with 9 positions matching TRBD1. Per the germline V gene, CDR1 is DFQATT and CDR2 is SNEGSKA (reference sequence). The CDR3 runs 14 residues. Trimming at V came to 0 bases and at J to 2 bases, leaving 2 bases not matched to a gene. The CDR3 is CSAREGQGPYEQYF. The CDR3 DNA is TGCAGTGCTAGAGAGGGACAGGGTCCCTACGAGCAGTACTTC.

The J gene is TRBJ2-7, the V gene TRBV24-1; tentatively, D is TRBD2 (5 bases). The germline V gene encodes CDR1 KGHDR and CDR2 SFDVKD. The V end was cut by 4 bases, the J end by 2 bases, with 14 bases between. The CDR3 consists of 15 residues. The CDR3 reads CATSDASEGTYEQYF. The CDR3 nucleotides read TGTGCCACCAGTGACGCCTCTGAGGGTACCTACGAGCAGTACTTC.

This chain links TRBV20-1 with TRBJ2-1, with TRBD2 as a possible D gene (6 bases). V was cut by 3 bases and J by 5 bases, with 14 bases left in between. The germline CDR1 and CDR2 sequences are DFQATT and SNEGSKA (reference sequence). This CDR3 has 14 residues. CDR3 sequence (DNA): TGCAGTGCTAGGTCGTGGGAGGATAACAATGAGCAGTTCTTC. Translating it yields CSARSWEDNNEQFF.

The genes are TRBV29-1 and TRBJ1-2; D is ambiguous. The CDR3 contains 12 residues. The germline gives CDR1 SQVTM, CDR2 ANQGSEA. V was shortened by 4 bases and J by 0 bases, with 6 bases between the two germline ends. The CDR3 loop reads CSVVGTNYGYTF. The CDR3 region has the DNA TGCAGCGTTGTAGGTACTAACTATGGCTACACCTTC.

This clonotype was counted a single time. This sequence joins TRBV3-1 and TRBJ2-7; D might be TRBD1 or TRBD2, each matching 6 bases. Germline CDR1 and CDR2: LGHDT and YNNKEL (reference sequence). The length of the CDR3 is 13 residues. V dropped 7 bases and J dropped 6 bases, with 16 bases sitting between them. The CDR3 sequence: CASTWGASGEQYF. CDR3 DNA: TGTGCCAGCACCTGGGGGGCCTCGGGCGAGCAGTACTTC.

This clonotype has only a few counts. The chain combines TRBV4-1 with TRBJ2-2; a possible D gene is TRBD2 (7 bases). The CDR3 consists of 20 residues. CDR1 and CDR2 from the germline V gene are MGHRA and YSYEKL. The V and J ends lost 4 bases and 0 bases respectively, with 24 bases between them. The CDR3: CASSPFMMGRGPTNTGELFF. DNA of the CDR3: TGCGCCAGCAGCCCCTTTATGATGGGGCGGGGGCCGACGAACACCGGGGAGCTGTTTTTT.

The V and J genes are TRBV12-3 or TRBV12-4 and TRBJ2-1; D unclear. V was shortened by 5 bases and J by 2 bases, with 10 bases between the two germline ends. The CDR3 loop spans 14 amino acids. The CDR3 region has the DNA TGTGCCAGCAGTAGTACGGTACCCTACAATGAGCAGTTCTTC. Its translation is CASSSTVPYNEQFF.

For the CDR3, the DNA is TGCAGTGCTAGGACGGCGGGGAATAACAATGAGCAGTTCTTC. It is translated as CSARTAGNNNEQFF. The rearrangement links TRBV20-1 to TRBJ2-1, with D possibly being TRBD2 (6 bases). V was clipped by 3 bases and J by 5 bases, with 14 bases between them. The CDR3 length is 14 residues. The V gene's germline CDR1 is DFQATT and CDR2 SNEGSKA (reference sequence).